Listed below are T cell receptor beta chains from one sample, sequenced in a study of graft-versus-host responses after intestinal transplantation. TCRdb's copy holds only in-frame clones and misses some; the assay was immunoSEQ multiplex PCR. The table shows 14,000 or so clones, with around a third occurring only once. Specimen: alloreactive CD4+ T cells from a mixed lymphocyte reaction culture, collected before intestinal transplant. The source is a human patient who received an intestinal transplant. Each CDR3 is given with its conserved first and last residue. Fields, in order: CDR3 protein, CDR3 DNA, V gene, clone size, D gene, J gene. A D gene is named only where the DNA matches it firmly. The size field is filled for only some rows; it gives once, few, many or a size class.

CDR3: CASRLGQTNTGELFF; DNA: TGTGCCAGCAGACTAGGACAGACCAACACCGGGGAGCTGTTTTTT; V: TRBV5-6; size: .; D: .; J: TRBJ2-2
CDR3: CASRSQGGSGYTF; DNA: TGTGCCAGCAGGAGTCAGGGAGGGTCAGGCTACACCTTC; V: TRBV6-1; size: .; D: .; J: TRBJ1-2
CDR3: CASSLVTSGPQIRPYNEQFF; DNA: TGTGCCAGCAGCTTGGTTACTAGCGGGCCTCAAATCCGCCCCTACAATGAGCAGTTCTTC; V: TRBV5-5; size: .; D: TRBD2; J: TRBJ2-1
CDR3: CASSRADRGLSWQFF; DNA: TGCGCCAGCAGTAGAGCGGACAGGGGGCTATCCTGGCAGTTCTTC; V: TRBV5-1; size: .; D: TRBD1; J: TRBJ2-1
CDR3: CASSESRGYGYTF; DNA: TGCGCCAGCAGCGAGTCGCGGGGCTATGGCTACACCTTC; V: TRBV10-1; size: few; D: .; J: TRBJ1-2
CDR3: CASSTTTGLEGYTF; DNA: TGCGCCAGCAGCACAACGACAGGGTTGGAGGGCTACACCTTC; V: TRBV5-1; size: .; D: TRBD1; J: TRBJ1-2
CDR3: CSARGVNIQYF; DNA: TGCAGTGCTAGAGGAGTAAACATTCAGTACTTC; V: TRBV20-1; size: .; D: .; J: TRBJ2-4
CDR3: CAWSHRGNQPQHF; DNA: TGTGCCTGGAGTCATCGTGGCAATCAGCCCCAGCATTTT; V: TRBV30; size: .; D: .; J: TRBJ1-5
CDR3: CASSGVTGKNSPLHF; DNA: TGCGCCAGCAGCGGGGTGACAGGGAAAAATTCACCCCTCCACTTT; V: TRBV5-1; size: .; D: TRBD1; J: TRBJ1-6
CDR3: CAWSLGMSGSTDTQYF; DNA: TGTGCCTGGAGTCTCGGGATGAGCGGCAGCACAGATACGCAGTATTTT; V: TRBV30; size: .; D: .; J: TRBJ2-3
CDR3: CASSSSAREQFF; DNA: TGTGCCAGCAGCAGTAGCGCCCGGGAGCAGTTCTTC; V: TRBV28; size: few; D: .; J: TRBJ2-1
CDR3: CASSFNRDQPQHF; DNA: TGTGCCAGCAGCTTCAACAGGGATCAGCCCCAGCATTTT; V: TRBV7-2; size: few; D: .; J: TRBJ1-5
CDR3: CASTHRASTDTQYF; DNA: TGTGCCAGTACTCACAGAGCTAGCACAGATACGCAGTATTTT; V: TRBV19; size: .; D: .; J: TRBJ2-3
CDR3: CASLGQHNSPLHF; DNA: TGTGCCAGCCTTGGACAGCATAATTCACCCCTCCACTTT; V: TRBV6-1; size: few; D: .; J: TRBJ1-6
CDR3: CASSDRGTYEQYF; DNA: TGTGCCAGCAGCGACAGGGGAACCTACGAGCAGTACTTC; V: TRBV25-1; size: .; D: TRBD1; J: TRBJ2-7
CDR3: CASSLPGGHYGYTF; DNA: TGTGCCAGCAGCTTGCCCGGGGGGCACTATGGCTACACCTTC; V: TRBV5-4; size: large; D: .; J: TRBJ1-2
CDR3: CATSRDLSGQPQHF; DNA: TGTGCCACCAGCAGAGATCTGAGTGGTCAGCCCCAGCATTTT; V: TRBV15; size: .; D: .; J: TRBJ1-5
CDR3: CASRTAGIPLQFF; DNA: TGTGCCAGCAGAACAGCGGGGATCCCCCTTCAGTTCTTC; V: TRBV7-3; size: .; D: TRBD2; J: TRBJ2-1
CDR3: CASSQFGRGYGYTF; DNA: TGTGCCAGCAGCCAATTCGGACGGGGGTATGGCTACACCTTC; V: TRBV5-5; size: .; D: .; J: TRBJ1-2
CDR3: CASSLGGTSEQFF; DNA: TGCGCCAGCAGCCTGGGGGGGACAAGTGAGCAGTTCTTC; V: TRBV5-1; size: few; D: .; J: TRBJ2-1
CDR3: CASSSSRTSGYNEQFF; DNA: TGCGCCAGCAGCTCTTCAAGGACTAGCGGCTACAATGAGCAGTTCTTC; V: TRBV5-1; size: .; D: TRBD2; J: TRBJ2-1
CDR3: CASSPRTGQGSGNTIYF; DNA: TGTGCCAGCTCACCGCGGACGGGACAGGGCTCTGGAAACACCATATATTTT; V: TRBV18; size: .; D: TRBD1; J: TRBJ1-3
CDR3: CASSFRGEETQYF; DNA: TGTGCCAGCAGCTTTAGAGGGGAAGAGACCCAGTACTTC; V: TRBV4-2; size: .; D: .; J: TRBJ2-5
CDR3: CASSLTSGGYNEQFF; DNA: TGTGCCAGCTCACTAACAAGCGGGGGGTACAATGAGCAGTTCTTC; V: TRBV18; size: few; D: TRBD2; J: TRBJ2-1
CDR3: CASSPGDSTNQPQHF; DNA: TGTGCCAGTAGTCCCGGCGACAGCACCAATCAGCCCCAGCATTTT; V: TRBV19; size: few; D: .; J: TRBJ1-5
CDR3: CASSTRTSGVNEQYF; DNA: TGTGCCAGCAGCACACGGACTAGCGGGGTAAACGAGCAGTACTTC; V: TRBV4-2; size: few; D: TRBD2; J: TRBJ2-7
CDR3: CASSLGGTGSYEQYF; DNA: TGCGCCAGCAGCTTGGGGGGGACAGGGTCCTACGAGCAGTACTTC; V: TRBV5-1; size: .; D: TRBD1; J: TRBJ2-7
CDR3: CASTVGKLYGYTF; DNA: TGTGCCAGCACTGTCGGAAAGCTTTATGGCTACACCTTC; V: TRBV5-5; size: once; D: .; J: TRBJ1-2
CDR3: CASSGDRGLNEKLFF; DNA: TGTGCCAGCAGCGGGGACAGGGGGCTGAATGAAAAACTGTTTTTT; V: TRBV5-6; size: few; D: TRBD1; J: TRBJ1-4
CDR3: CASSRDRSSSYEQYF; DNA: TGTGCCAGTAGTAGGGACCGGTCTTCCTCCTACGAGCAGTACTTC; V: TRBV19; size: medium-sized; D: .; J: TRBJ2-7
CDR3: CASSTRTSGYEQYF; DNA: TGCGCCAGCAGCACCCGGACTAGCGGTTACGAGCAGTACTTC; V: TRBV5-1; size: .; D: TRBD2; J: TRBJ2-7
CDR3: CASSPSQQPQHF; DNA: TGTGCCAGCAGTCCTTCTCAACAGCCCCAGCATTTT; V: TRBV6-1; size: few; D: .; J: TRBJ1-5
CDR3: CASSLLAGAITGELLF; DNA: TGTGCCAGCAGCTTACTAGCGGGCGCGATCACCGGGGAGCTGCTTTTT; V: TRBV11-2; size: few; D: TRBD2; J: TRBJ2-2
CDR3: CASSVMMGGAHGELFF; DNA: TGTGCCAGCAGTGTTATGATGGGGGGGGCACACGGGGAGCTGTTTTTT; V: TRBV25-1; size: .; D: .; J: TRBJ2-2
CDR3: CATSQDGGLAGQASTDTQYF; DNA: TGCGCCACCAGCCAAGATGGTGGGCTAGCGGGCCAAGCCTCCACAGATACGCAGTATTTT; V: TRBV4-1; size: few; D: TRBD2; J: TRBJ2-3
CDR3: CASSEFRGGNEKLFF; DNA: TGTGCCAGCAGTGAATTCCGGGGGGGTAATGAAAAACTGTTTTTT; V: TRBV25-1; size: .; D: .; J: TRBJ1-4
CDR3: CASSPAGSQPQHF; DNA: TGTGCCAGCTCACCGGCCGGGTCTCAGCCCCAGCATTTT; V: TRBV18; size: .; D: .; J: TRBJ1-5
CDR3: CASSPGHSYNEQFF; DNA: TGTGCCAGCTCACCGGGACACAGCTACAATGAGCAGTTCTTC; V: TRBV18; size: few; D: .; J: TRBJ2-1
CDR3: CASSLSGRAHEQYF; DNA: TGTGCCAGCAGCTTGAGCGGGAGAGCCCACGAGCAGTACTTC; V: TRBV4-2; size: .; D: TRBD2; J: TRBJ2-7
CDR3: CASSRPITGVRNTIYF; DNA: TGTGCCAGCAGTCGGCCTATAACAGGAGTTCGAAACACCATATATTTT; V: TRBV2; size: .; D: .; J: TRBJ1-3
CDR3: CASSQELDQPQHF; DNA: TGCGCCAGCAGCCAAGAATTAGATCAGCCCCAGCATTTT; V: TRBV4-1; size: once; D: .; J: TRBJ1-5
CDR3: CASSYTRGTGGGGYTF; DNA: TGTGCCAGCAGTTACACTAGGGGTACAGGGGGTGGCGGCTACACCTTC; V: TRBV6-7; size: .; D: TRBD1; J: TRBJ1-2
CDR3: CASSLWGNTEAFF; DNA: TGCGCCAGCAGCTTGTGGGGGAACACTGAAGCTTTCTTT; V: TRBV5-1; size: few; D: .; J: TRBJ1-1
CDR3: CASRVGGDQETQYF; DNA: TGCGCCAGCAGGGTAGGAGGGGATCAAGAGACCCAGTACTTC; V: TRBV5-1; size: .; D: .; J: TRBJ2-5
CDR3: CASSMWGLPNNEQFF; DNA: TGTGCCAGTAGTATGTGGGGACTACCCAACAATGAGCAGTTCTTC; V: TRBV19; size: medium-sized; D: TRBD2; J: TRBJ2-1
CDR3: CASSLRGVSNQPQHF; DNA: TGTGCCAGCAGCTTGAGAGGGGTTAGCAATCAGCCCCAGCATTTT; V: TRBV4-2; size: few; D: .; J: TRBJ1-5
CDR3: CASSYSGGVHQPQHF; DNA: TGTGCCAGCAGTTACAGTGGGGGTGTTCATCAGCCCCAGCATTTT; V: TRBV6-6; size: .; D: .; J: TRBJ1-5
CDR3: CAISVAAGDQPQHF; DNA: TGTGCCATCAGTGTGGCAGCGGGGGATCAGCCCCAGCATTTT; V: TRBV10-3; size: few; D: .; J: TRBJ1-5
CDR3: CASKPTGGIGQPQHF; DNA: TGTGCCAGCAAGCCGACAGGAGGGATTGGCCAGCCCCAGCATTTT; V: TRBV28; size: few; D: .; J: TRBJ1-5
CDR3: CASSPTGLAGGKIYEQYF; DNA: TGCGCCAGCAGCCCCACCGGACTAGCGGGAGGGAAGATCTACGAGCAGTACTTC; V: TRBV4-1; size: .; D: TRBD2; J: TRBJ2-7
CDR3: CASTPSGQGKRTQYF; DNA: TGTGCCAGCACCCCCTCCGGACAGGGCAAGAGAACCCAGTACTTC; V: TRBV28; size: few; D: TRBD1; J: TRBJ2-5
CDR3: CASSYGTGGYEQYF; DNA: TGTGCCAGCAGTTATGGGACAGGGGGTTACGAGCAGTACTTC; V: TRBV6-6; size: few; D: TRBD1; J: TRBJ2-7
CDR3: CASSLSVGQGARETQYF; DNA: TGTGCCAGCAGCTTAAGTGTCGGACAGGGGGCTCGGGAGACCCAGTACTTC; V: TRBV7-6; size: .; D: TRBD1; J: TRBJ2-5
CDR3: CASSLDPSTETQYF; DNA: TGCGCCAGCAGCTTGGACCCAAGTACGGAGACCCAGTACTTC; V: TRBV5-1; size: .; D: .; J: TRBJ2-5
CDR3: CASSQDPYRGDIGGDTGELFF; DNA: TGCGCCAGCAGCCAAGACCCTTACAGGGGCGACATTGGGGGGGACACCGGGGAGCTGTTTTTT; V: TRBV4-1; size: .; D: .; J: TRBJ2-2